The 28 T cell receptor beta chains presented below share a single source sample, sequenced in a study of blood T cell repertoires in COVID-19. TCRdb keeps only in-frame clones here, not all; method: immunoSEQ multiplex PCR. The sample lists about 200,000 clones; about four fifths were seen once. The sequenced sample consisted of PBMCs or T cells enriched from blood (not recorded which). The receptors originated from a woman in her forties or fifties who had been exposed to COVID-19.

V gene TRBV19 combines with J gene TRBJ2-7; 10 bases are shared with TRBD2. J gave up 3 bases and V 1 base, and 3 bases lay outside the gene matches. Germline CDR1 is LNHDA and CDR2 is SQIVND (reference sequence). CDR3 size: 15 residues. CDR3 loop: CASSIGLAGDYEQYF. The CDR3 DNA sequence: TGTGCCAGTAGTATAGGACTAGCGGGCGACTACGAGCAGTACTTC.

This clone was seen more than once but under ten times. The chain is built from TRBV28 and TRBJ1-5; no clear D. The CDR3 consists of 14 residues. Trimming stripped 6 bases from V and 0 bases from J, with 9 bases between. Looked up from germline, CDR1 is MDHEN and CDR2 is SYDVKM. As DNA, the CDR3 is TGTGCCAGCAGGGAGCTTTTTAGCAATCAGCCCCAGCATTTT. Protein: CASRELFSNQPQHF.

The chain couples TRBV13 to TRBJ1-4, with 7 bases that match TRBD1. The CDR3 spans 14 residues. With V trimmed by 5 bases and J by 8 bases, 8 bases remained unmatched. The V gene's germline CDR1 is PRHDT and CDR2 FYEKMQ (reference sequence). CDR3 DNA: TGTGCCAGCAGCCTGGACGGAGGGGGCGAAAAACTGTTTTTT. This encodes CASSLDGGGEKLFF.

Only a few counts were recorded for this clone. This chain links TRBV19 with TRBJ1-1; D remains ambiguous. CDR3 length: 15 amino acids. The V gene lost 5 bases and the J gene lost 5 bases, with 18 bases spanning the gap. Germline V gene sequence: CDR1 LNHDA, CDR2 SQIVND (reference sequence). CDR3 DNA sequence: TGTGCCAGTAGTGCCGACCTTACAGCCATTACTGAAGCTTTCTTT. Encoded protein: CASSADLTAITEAFF.

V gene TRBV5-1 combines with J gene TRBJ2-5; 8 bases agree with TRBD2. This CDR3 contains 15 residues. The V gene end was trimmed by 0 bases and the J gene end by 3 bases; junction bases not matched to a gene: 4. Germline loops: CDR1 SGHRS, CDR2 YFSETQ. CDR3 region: CASSLAAGGEETQYF. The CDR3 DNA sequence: TGCGCCAGCAGCTTGGCGGCGGGGGGCGAAGAGACCCAGTACTTC. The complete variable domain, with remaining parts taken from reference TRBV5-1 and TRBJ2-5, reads KAGVTQTPRYLIKTRGQQVTLSCSPISGHRSVSWYQQTPGQGLQFLFEYFSETQRNKGNFPGRFSGRQFSNSRSEMNVSTLELGDSALYLCASSLAAGGEETQYFGPGTRLLVL.

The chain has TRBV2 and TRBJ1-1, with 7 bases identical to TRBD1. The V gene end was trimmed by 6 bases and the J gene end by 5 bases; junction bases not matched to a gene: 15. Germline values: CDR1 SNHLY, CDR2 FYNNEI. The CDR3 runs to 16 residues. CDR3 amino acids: CASSEGAHRVGTEAFF. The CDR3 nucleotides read TGTGCCAGCAGCGAGGGGGCTCATCGGGTCGGGACTGAAGCTTTCTTT.

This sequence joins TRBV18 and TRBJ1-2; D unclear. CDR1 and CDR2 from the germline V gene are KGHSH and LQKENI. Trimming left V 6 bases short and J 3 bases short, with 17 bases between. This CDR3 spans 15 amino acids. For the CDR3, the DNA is TGTGCCAGCTCGCCGAAGAACACACCTGACTATGGCTACACCTTC. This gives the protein CASSPKNTPDYGYTF.

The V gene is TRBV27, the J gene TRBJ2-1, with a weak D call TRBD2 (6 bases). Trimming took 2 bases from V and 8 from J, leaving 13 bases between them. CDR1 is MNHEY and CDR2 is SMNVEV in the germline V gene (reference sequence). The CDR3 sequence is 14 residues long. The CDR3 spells CASSLVAGSDEQFF. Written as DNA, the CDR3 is TGTGCCAGCAGTTTAGTCGCGGGGTCCGATGAGCAGTTCTTC.

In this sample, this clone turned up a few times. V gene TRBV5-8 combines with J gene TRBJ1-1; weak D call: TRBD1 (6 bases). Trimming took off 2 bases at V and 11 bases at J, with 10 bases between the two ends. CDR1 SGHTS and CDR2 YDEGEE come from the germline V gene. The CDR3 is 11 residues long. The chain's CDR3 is CASSLGGPAFF. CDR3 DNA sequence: TGTGCCAGCAGCTTAGGGGGTCCGGCTTTCTTT. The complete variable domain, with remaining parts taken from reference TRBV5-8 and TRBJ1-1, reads EAGVTQSPTHLIKTRGQQATLRCSPISGHTSVYWYQQALGLGLQFLLWYDEGEERNRGNFPPRFSGRQFPNYSSELNVNALELEDSALYLCASSLGGPAFFGQGTRLTVV.

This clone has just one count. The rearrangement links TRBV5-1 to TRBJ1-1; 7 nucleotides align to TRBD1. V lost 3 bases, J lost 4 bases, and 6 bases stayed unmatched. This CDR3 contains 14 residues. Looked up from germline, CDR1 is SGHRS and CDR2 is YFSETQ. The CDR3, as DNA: TGCGCCAGCAGCTGGGGTGACAGGGTCACTGAAGCTTTCTTT. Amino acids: CASSWGDRVTEAFF.

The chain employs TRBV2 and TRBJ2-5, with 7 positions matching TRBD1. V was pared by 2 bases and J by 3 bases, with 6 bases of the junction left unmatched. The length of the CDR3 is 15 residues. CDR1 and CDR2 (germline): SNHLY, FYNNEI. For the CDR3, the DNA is TGTGCCAGCAGTGAATCGGACAGGCGGAAAGAGACCCAGTACTTC. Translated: CASSESDRRKETQYF.

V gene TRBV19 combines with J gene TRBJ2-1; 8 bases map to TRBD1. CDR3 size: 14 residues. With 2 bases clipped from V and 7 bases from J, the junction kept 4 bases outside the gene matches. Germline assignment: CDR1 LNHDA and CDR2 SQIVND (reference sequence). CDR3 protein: CASSIWDRTNEQFF. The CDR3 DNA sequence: TGTGCCAGTAGTATATGGGACAGGACGAATGAGCAGTTCTTC.

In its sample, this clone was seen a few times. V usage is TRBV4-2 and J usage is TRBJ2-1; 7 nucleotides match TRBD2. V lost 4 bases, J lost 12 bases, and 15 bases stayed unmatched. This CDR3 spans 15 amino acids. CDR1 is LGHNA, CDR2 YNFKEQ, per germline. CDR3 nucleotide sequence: TGTGCCAGCAGCCTAGGTGGTAGGTCGGGGGGACGGCAGTTCTTC. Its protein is CASSLGGRSGGRQFF.

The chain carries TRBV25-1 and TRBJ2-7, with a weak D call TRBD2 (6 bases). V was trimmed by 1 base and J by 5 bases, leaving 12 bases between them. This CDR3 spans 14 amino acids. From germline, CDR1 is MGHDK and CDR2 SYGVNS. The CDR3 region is CASSEFGGRHEQYF. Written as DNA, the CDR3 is TGTGCCAGCAGTGAATTCGGGGGACGCCACGAGCAGTACTTC.

The CDR3 loop is CASSRGRQRGTEAFF. CDR3 coding DNA: TGTGCCAGCTCACGAGGTAGACAGAGAGGAACTGAAGCTTTCTTT. This chain joins TRBV18 and TRBJ1-1; TRBD1 is a possible D gene (5 bases). Trimming took 4 bases from V and 5 from J, leaving 17 bases between them. The CDR3 is made up of 15 amino acids. Germline V gene sequence: CDR1 KGHSH, CDR2 LQKENI.

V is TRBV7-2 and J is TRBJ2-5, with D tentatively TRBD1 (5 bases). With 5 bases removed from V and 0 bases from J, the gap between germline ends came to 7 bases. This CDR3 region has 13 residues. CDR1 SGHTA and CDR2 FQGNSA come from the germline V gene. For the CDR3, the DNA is TGTGCCAGCAGCCCAGGGTACCAAGAGACCCAGTACTTC. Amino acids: CASSPGYQETQYF.

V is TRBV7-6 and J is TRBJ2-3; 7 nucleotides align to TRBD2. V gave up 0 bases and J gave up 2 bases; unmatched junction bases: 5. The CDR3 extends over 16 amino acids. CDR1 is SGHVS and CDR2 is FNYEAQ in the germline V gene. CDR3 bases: TGTGCCAGCAGCTTAGCGCGGCTAGCGGACACAGATACGCAGTATTTT. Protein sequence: CASSLARLADTDTQYF. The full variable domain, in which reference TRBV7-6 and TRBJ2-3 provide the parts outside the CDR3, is GAGVSQSPRYKVTKRGQDVALRCDPISGHVSLYWYRQALGQGPEFLTYFNYEAQQDKSGLPNDRFSAERPEGSISTLTIQRTEQRDSAMYRCASSLARLADTDTQYFGPGTRLTVL.

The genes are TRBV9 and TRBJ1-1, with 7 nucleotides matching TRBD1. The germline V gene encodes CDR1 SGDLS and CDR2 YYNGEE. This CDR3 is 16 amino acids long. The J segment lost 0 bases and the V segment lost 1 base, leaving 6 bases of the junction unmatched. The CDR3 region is CASSVPGGGMNTEAFF. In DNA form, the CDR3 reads TGTGCCAGCAGCGTACCAGGGGGAGGAATGAACACTGAAGCTTTCTTT.

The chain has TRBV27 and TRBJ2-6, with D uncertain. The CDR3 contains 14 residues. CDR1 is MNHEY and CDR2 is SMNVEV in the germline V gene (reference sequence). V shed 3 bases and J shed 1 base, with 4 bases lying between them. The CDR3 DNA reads TGTGCCAGCAGTTTTTTATCTGGGGCCAACGTCCTGACTTTC. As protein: CASSFLSGANVLTF.

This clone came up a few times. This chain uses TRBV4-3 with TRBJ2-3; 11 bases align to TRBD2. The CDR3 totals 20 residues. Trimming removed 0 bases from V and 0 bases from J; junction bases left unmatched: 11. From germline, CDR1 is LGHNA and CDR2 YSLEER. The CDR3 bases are TGCGCCAGCAGCCAAGATCTCCCTACTAGCGGGGGTATAAGCACAGATACGCAGTATTTT. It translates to CASSQDLPTSGGISTDTQYF.

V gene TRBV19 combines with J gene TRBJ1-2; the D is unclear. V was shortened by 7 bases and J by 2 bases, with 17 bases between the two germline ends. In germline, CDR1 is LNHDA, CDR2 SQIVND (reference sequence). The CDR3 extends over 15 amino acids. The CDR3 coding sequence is TGTGCCAGTACCCCAGCCCAAGTACTAAACTATGGCTACACCTTC. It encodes CASTPAQVLNYGYTF.

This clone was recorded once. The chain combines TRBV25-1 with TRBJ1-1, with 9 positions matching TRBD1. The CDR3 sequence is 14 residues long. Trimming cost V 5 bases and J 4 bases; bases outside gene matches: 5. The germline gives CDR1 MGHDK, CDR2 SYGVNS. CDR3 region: CASSPQGASTEAFF. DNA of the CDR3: TGTGCCAGCAGTCCACAGGGGGCGAGCACTGAAGCTTTCTTT.

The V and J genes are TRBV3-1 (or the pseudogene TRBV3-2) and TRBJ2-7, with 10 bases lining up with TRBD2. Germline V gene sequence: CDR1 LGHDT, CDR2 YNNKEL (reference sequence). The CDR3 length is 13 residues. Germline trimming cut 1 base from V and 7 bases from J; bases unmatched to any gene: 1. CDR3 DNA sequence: TGTGCCAGCAGCCAAGGAGCGGGGGGGGAGCAGTACTTC. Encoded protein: CASSQGAGGEQYF.

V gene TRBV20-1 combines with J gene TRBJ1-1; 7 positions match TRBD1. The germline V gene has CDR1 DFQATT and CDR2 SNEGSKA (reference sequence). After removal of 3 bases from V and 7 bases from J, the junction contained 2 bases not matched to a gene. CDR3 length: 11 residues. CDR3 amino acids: CSARRTGEAFF. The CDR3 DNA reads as TGCAGTGCTAGGCGGACAGGTGAAGCTTTCTTT.

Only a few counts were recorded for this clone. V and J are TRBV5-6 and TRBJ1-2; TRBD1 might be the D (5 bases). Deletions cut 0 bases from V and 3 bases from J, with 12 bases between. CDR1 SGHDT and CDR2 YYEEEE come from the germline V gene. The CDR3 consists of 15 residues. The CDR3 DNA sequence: TGTGCCAGCAGCTTGGTCGGGAGGGGCGACTATGGCTACACCTTC. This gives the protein CASSLVGRGDYGYTF.

The CDR3 DNA reads as TGTGCCAGTAGTATAGAAGGGCGGGGCAATCAGCCCCAGCATTTT. Protein: CASSIEGRGNQPQHF. The chain couples TRBV19 to TRBJ1-5; no definite D call. Germline CDR1 LNHDA, CDR2 SQIVND (reference sequence). The V gene lost 0 bases and the J gene lost 2 bases, with 8 bases spanning the gap. CDR3 length: 15 residues.

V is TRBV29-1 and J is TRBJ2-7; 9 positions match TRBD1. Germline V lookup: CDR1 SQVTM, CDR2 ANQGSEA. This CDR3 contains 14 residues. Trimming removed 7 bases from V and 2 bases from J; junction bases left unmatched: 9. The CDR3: CSAILDRGTYEQYF. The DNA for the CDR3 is TGCAGCGCTATTCTGGACAGGGGAACCTACGAGCAGTACTTC.

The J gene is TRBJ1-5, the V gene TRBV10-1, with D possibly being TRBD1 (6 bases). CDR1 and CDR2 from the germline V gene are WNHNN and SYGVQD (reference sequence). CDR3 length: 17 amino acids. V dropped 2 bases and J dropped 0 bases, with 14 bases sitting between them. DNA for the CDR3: TGCGCCAGCAGTGAGGGAAACAGGGCTTATAGCAATCAGCCCCAGCATTTT. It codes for CASSEGNRAYSNQPQHF.